The rows below give T cell receptor beta chains drawn from one sample of a study of cytomegalovirus exposure and HLA in healthy donors. Using immunoSEQ multiplex PCR, the repertoire was profiled, and TCRdb retains in-frame clones only, with some absent. This sample has roughly 130,000 clones, with roughly two thirds found just once. The material sequenced was PBMCs. Source of these receptors: a man younger than 40 in good health and CMV-seropositive. Each CDR3 is given with its conserved first and last residue. Each record gives: J gene, V gene, D gene, clone size, CDR3 DNA, CDR3 protein. D genes are given only for firm matches. Not every row has a clone size; where given, it reads once, few, many or a size class.

>TRBJ2-5|TRBV5-5|TRBD2|-
TGTGCCACCGGACTAGCACCCGAAGAGACCCAGTACTTC
CATGLAPEETQYF
>TRBJ2-5|TRBV5-6|TRBD1|-
TGTGCCAGCAGCTTGGAGGGGACAGGCGGGGATTGGACCCAGTACTTC
CASSLEGTGGDWTQYF
>TRBJ2-3|TRBV9|TRBD2|-
TGTGCCAGCAGCGTAGAACTAGCGGGACTCACAGATACGCAGTATTTT
CASSVELAGLTDTQYF
>TRBJ2-7|TRBV18|TRBD2|-
TGTGCCAGCTCCTCCCTCGGGGGGGCCAACGAGCAGTACTTC
CASSSLGGANEQYF
>TRBJ1-2|TRBV10-3|TRBD1|few
TGTGCCATCAGAAGGGACAGTGCCAACTATGGCTACACCTTC
CAIRRDSANYGYTF
>TRBJ2-5|TRBV28|TRBD2|-
TGTGCCAGCAGTCGCGGCTTAGCGGGAGGGGGGGAGACCCAGTACTTC
CASSRGLAGGGETQYF
>TRBJ2-2|TRBV9|TRBD2|few
TGTGCCAGCAGCGTAGCTACGTGGCTAGCGGGAGGAGCCGGGGAGCTGTTTTTT
CASSVATWLAGGAGELFF
>TRBJ2-3|TRBV6-5|TRBD2|few
TGTGCCAGCAGTTACGGAGGGACTAGCTGGGATACGCAGTATTTT
CASSYGGTSWDTQYF
>TRBJ2-1|TRBV5-1|TRBD2|-
TGCGCCAGCAGCTTTGGGCTAGCGGGAGTCAATGAGCAGTTCTTC
CASSFGLAGVNEQFF
>TRBJ2-5|TRBV6-6|-|few
TGTGCCAGCAGCCGATCAGGGGACCAAGAGACCCAGTACTTC
CASSRSGDQETQYF
>TRBJ2-7|TRBV2|TRBD2|few
TGTGCCAGCACCCTACTTGGTGGACTAGCGGGAGGAGGGCAGTACTTC
CASTLLGGLAGGGQYF
>TRBJ2-3|TRBV29-1|TRBD2|-
TGCAGCGTTGTGGGTAGCGGGAGGGTCTTGTATTTT
CSVVGSGRVLYF
>TRBJ2-2|TRBV6-5|TRBD2|-
TGTGCCAGCAGGCGCATAGCGGGAAGGACCGGGGAGCTGTTTTTT
CASRRIAGRTGELFF
>TRBJ2-7|TRBV28|TRBD1|-
TGTGCCAGCAGTCCCCTTACCCTTCGGACAGGAACCTCCTACGAGCAGTACTTC
CASSPLTLRTGTSYEQYF
>TRBJ2-1|TRBV11-2|-|-
TGTGCCAGCAGCCGCGCCGGGACTTCCAAAGGGGAGCAGTTCTTC
CASSRAGTSKGEQFF
>TRBJ2-2|TRBV15|TRBD2|-
TGTGCCACCAGCCGCGGAGCGGGATCAAAGACCGGGGAGCTGTTTTTT
CATSRGAGSKTGELFF
>TRBJ2-5|TRBV9|-|-
TGTGCCAGCAGCCCTCTAGGACTTAAAGCCTCAGAGACCCAGTACTTC
CASSPLGLKASETQYF
>TRBJ2-5|TRBV7-9|TRBD2|-
TGTGCCAGCAGCTCTTGGACTAGCGGGGGCGGGGAGACCCAGTACTTC
CASSSWTSGGGETQYF
>TRBJ1-1|TRBV2|TRBD1|-
TGTGCCAGCAGGACTAGGGGGCTCAGCACTGAAGCTTTCTTT
CASRTRGLSTEAFF
>TRBJ2-3|TRBV27|-|few
TGTGCCAGCAGTTCCCTAGGAGGGGGCAGGGATACGCAGTATTTT
CASSSLGGGRDTQYF
>TRBJ2-3|TRBV29-1|-|-
TGCAGCGCCTTCCCCGGGGTCAGCACAGATACGCAGTATTTT
CSAFPGVSTDTQYF
>TRBJ2-7|TRBV6-4|TRBD1|-
TGTGCCAGCAGTAGGGACAGCAGCTCCTACGAGCAGTACTTC
CASSRDSSSYEQYF
>TRBJ2-5|TRBV18|TRBD1|once
TGTGCCAGCTCAAAAACAGGGGAGGAGACCCAGTACTTC
CASSKTGEETQYF
>TRBJ2-1|TRBV7-8|-|-
TGTGCCAGCAGCTTTGGGATGGGACTCTCCTACAATGAGCAGTTCTTC
CASSFGMGLSYNEQFF
>TRBJ2-1|TRBV4-3|-|few
TGCGCCAGCAGCCAAGATCTTTCCCAGGGCGGATACAATGAGCAGTTCTTC
CASSQDLSQGGYNEQFF
>TRBJ2-1|TRBV5-1|-|once
TGCGCCAGCAGCTTGTCAGGATACAATGAGCAGTTCTTC
CASSLSGYNEQFF
>TRBJ2-7|TRBV9|TRBD1|few
TGTGCCAGCCGGACAGGGGGGAAGAACGAGCAGTACTTC
CASRTGGKNEQYF
>TRBJ1-1|TRBV27|-|few
TGTGCCAGCAGTTTCCACCCGGTGATGAACACTGAAGCTTTCTTT
CASSFHPVMNTEAFF
>TRBJ2-7|TRBV21-1|-|-
TGTGCCAGCGCCGGGACAGACCACGAGCAGTACTTC
CASAGTDHEQYF
>TRBJ2-1|TRBV27|-|-
TGTGCCAGCAGTTTACGGGTCGACAATGAGCAGTTCTTC
CASSLRVDNEQFF
>TRBJ2-1|TRBV10-1|TRBD2|once
TGCGCCAGCAGTGGGACTAGCGGGAGGGATGAGCAGTTCTTC
CASSGTSGRDEQFF
>TRBJ2-7|TRBV4-2|TRBD2|-
TGTGCCAGCAGCCAAGATAGGACTAGCAGGAACCCTTACGAGCAGTACTTC
CASSQDRTSRNPYEQYF
>TRBJ2-2|TRBV6-4|-|many
TGTGCCAGCAGTGACTTTTTAGACACCGGGGAGCTGTTTTTT
CASSDFLDTGELFF
>TRBJ2-6|TRBV19|-|-
TGTGCCAGTAGTATAGTTCACTCTGGGGCCAACGTCCTGACTTTC
CASSIVHSGANVLTF
>TRBJ2-1|TRBV5-6|TRBD2|-
TGTGCCAGCGTAAGCGGGAGGGCCTACAATGAGCAGTTCTTC
CASVSGRAYNEQFF
>TRBJ2-3|TRBV6-1|TRBD2|-
TGTGCCCGGGAGGGGGGGACTACTCTCGGGGATACGCAGTATTTT
CAREGGTTLGDTQYF
>TRBJ2-1|TRBV6-5|-|-
TGTGCCAGCAGCCGACTTGACAATGAGCAGTTCTTC
CASSRLDNEQFF
>TRBJ2-2|TRBV5-4|TRBD2|-
TGTGCCAGCAGCCCTGGCGTTTTCCCGGGAGGTGGTACCGGGGAGCTGTTTTTT
CASSPGVFPGGGTGELFF
>TRBJ2-5|TRBV6-5|-|few
TGTGCCAGCAGTTTGCGCCCGGACCAAGAGACCCAGTACTTC
CASSLRPDQETQYF
>TRBJ1-5|TRBV7-2|-|-
TGTGCCAGCAGCTTTGAGGGGGGGCGGTCAGGGCCCCAGCATTTT
CASSFEGGRSGPQHF
>TRBJ2-5|TRBV5-1|TRBD2|-
TGCGCCAGCAGGATGGGACTAGCGGCCGGTCAAGAGACCAAGTACTTC
CASRMGLAAGQETKYF
>TRBJ2-3|TRBV2|TRBD2|-
TGTGCCAGCAAGTCCCAACTAGCGGGAGGGCCAGATACGCAGTATTTT
CASKSQLAGGPDTQYF
>TRBJ2-5|TRBV7-9|-|-
TGTTCCAGCAGCCGAGTTGGGGGGGCCGGGGAGACCCAGTACTTC
CSSSRVGGAGETQYF
>TRBJ2-3|TRBV10-2|TRBD2|-
TGCGCCAGCAGGGTGCGGGGGACGCCAGATACGCAGTATTTT
CASRVRGTPDTQYF
>TRBJ2-3|TRBV27|TRBD2|few
TGTGCCAGCAGCGATAGCGGGAGGGCCCTCCATACGCAGTATTTT
CASSDSGRALHTQYF
>TRBJ2-1|TRBV19|-|-
TGTGCCAGTAGTATGAAGATACTGAGTGAGCAGTTCTTC
CASSMKILSEQFF
>TRBJ2-3|TRBV9|-|few
TGTGCCAGCAGCGTTGTTTCCGACGGGGATACGCAGTATTTT
CASSVVSDGDTQYF
>TRBJ1-5|TRBV27|-|few
TGTGCCAGCAGCGTCCACCCCCGGTTGAATCAGCCCCAGCATTTT
CASSVHPRLNQPQHF
>TRBJ2-7|TRBV6-1|TRBD2|few
TGTGCCAGCAGTGGACGACTAGCGGGGGGTTACGAGCAGTACTTC
CASSGRLAGGYEQYF
>TRBJ2-7|TRBV7-9|-|-
TGTGCCAGCAGCCGGCCGGACTCCATGGAGCAGTACTTC
CASSRPDSMEQYF
>TRBJ2-5|TRBV2|TRBD2|-
TGTGCCAGCAGTTGGCGGGGGGTACAAGAGACCCAGTACTTC
CASSWRGVQETQYF
>TRBJ1-2|TRBV6-1|TRBD1|-
TGTGCCAGCAGAGAAACAGGGGGTAGTGGCTACACCTTC
CASRETGGSGYTF
>TRBJ2-7|TRBV7-7|TRBD1|once
TGTGCTAGCAGCTTAGACAGGGGTGGCTACGAGCAGTACTTC
CASSLDRGGYEQYF
>TRBJ2-1|TRBV9|TRBD2|-
TGTGCCAGCAGCGTATCGGGCGGGAGTGGTGAGCAGTTCTTC
CASSVSGGSGEQFF
>TRBJ1-5|TRBV27|-|-
TGTGCCAGCAGTAAAGGGGTGGGGTTTCAGCCCCAGCATTTT
CASSKGVGFQPQHF
>TRBJ1-2|TRBV19|-|few
TGTGCCAGTAGTCCCCGGGGAGGCTCGCATGGCTACACCTTC
CASSPRGGSHGYTF
>TRBJ2-1|TRBV27|-|-
TGTGCCAGCAGTTTATCGCGGAATGAGCAGTTCTTC
CASSLSRNEQFF